These 15 T cell receptor beta chains share one sample of origin, sequenced in a study of tumor and adjacent non-tumor tissue in lung cancer. The template was RNA from unsorted bulk tissue. Three rounds of nested PCR, following a modified ARM-PCR protocol, produced the TCRbeta library. TCRdb ran MiXCR on the multiplex PCR reads and lists one entry per CDR3 protein. The data hold around 71,000 distinct CDR3 sequences, with approximately 77% observed a single time. The sample taken for sequencing was lung tumor tissue. Receptors were obtained from a woman aged 40-49 years with non-small cell lung cancer.

This clonotype was seen a few times. This likely comes from a read error, as the CDR3 has no conserved phenylalanine or tryptophan at its end. This chain links TRBV29-1 with TRBJ2-5; unclear D gene. This CDR3 has 12 residues. V shed 6 bases and J shed 4 bases, with 12 bases lying between them. Germline V lookup: CDR1 SQVTM, CDR2 ANQGSEA. The CDR3 loop is CSVGYHGETQYS. The CDR3 region has the DNA TGCAGCGTGGGCTACCACGGAGAGACCCAGTACTCC.

J is TRBJ1-5 and V is TRBV12-3 or TRBV12-4; D gene ambiguous. The CDR3 loop spans 16 amino acids. Trimming pared 6 bases from V and 1 base from J, leaving 16 bases between. The CDR3 is CASRTSRKASNQPQHF. The CDR3 DNA follows: TGTGCCAGCAGAACAAGCAGGAAAGCGAGCAATCAGCCCCAGCATTTT.

Regarding this clonotype: Being one base from a much bigger clone, this may be a read error. The CDR3 does not end in the conserved phenylalanine or tryptophan, so this is likely a read error. The V call is TRBV28, the J call TRBJ2-7; the D gene could be TRBD1 or TRBD2 (5 bases each). There are 12 residues in the CDR3. Germline CDR1 MDHEN, CDR2 SYDVKM. The V gene lost 5 bases and the J gene lost 9 bases, with 14 bases spanning the gap. DNA for the CDR3: TGTGCCAGCAGTCGTGGGACCCGCCGGCAGTACTCC. This translates into CASSRGTRRQYS.

Regarding this clonotype: This clone may be a read error of a much larger clone one base away. The rearrangement uses TRBV30 and TRBJ2-1; TRBD1 or TRBD2 may be the D gene (5 bases each). CDR1 is GTSNPN and CDR2 is SVGIG in the germline V gene (reference sequence). Trimming shortened V by 8 bases and J by 4 bases, and 12 bases separated the two germline ends. The length of the CDR3 is 12 residues. The CDR3 DNA reads TGTGCCCTACACGAGGGGTACAATGAGCAGTTCTTC. This gives the protein CALHEGYNEQFF.

On this clonotype itself: An end of the junction differs from the germline gene, which may be a read error. The rearrangement uses TRBV28 and TRBJ2-5; D call uncertain. Germline assignment: CDR1 MDHEN and CDR2 SYDVKM. There are 11 residues in the CDR3. The DNA of the CDR3 is TGTGCCAGCAGCCCGGAAGAGACCCTGTACTTC. It codes for CASSPEETLYF.

This clonotype was observed once. This chain links TRBV28 with TRBJ1-1, with D perhaps matching TRBD1 (6 bases). The germline V and J ends were trimmed by 2 bases and 11 bases, with 15 bases remaining between them. This CDR3 has 13 residues. CDR1 and CDR2 from the germline V gene are MDHEN and SYDVKM. CDR3 in DNA: TGTGCCAGCAGTTTAACCCCCTGGACAGAGGCTTTCTTT. This encodes CASSLTPWTEAFF.

On this clonotype itself: The CDR3 ends on some other residue instead of the conserved phenylalanine or tryptophan, so this is likely a read error. This chain joins TRBV20-1 and TRBJ1-2, with TRBD1 as a possible D gene (5 bases). Deletions cut 3 bases from V and 0 bases from J, with 14 bases between. This CDR3 has 15 amino acids. Germline V gene lookup returns CDR1 DFQATT and CDR2 SNEGSKA (reference sequence). For the CDR3, the DNA is TGCAGTGCTAGGGATCGGCGGGGCCCTAACTATGGCTACACCTCC. Encoded protein: CSARDRRGPNYGYTS.

This clonotype came up once. This clone may be a read error of a much larger clone one base away. The CDR3 here is CASSHRPDSLDTQYF. CDR3 nucleotides: TGCGCCAGCAGCCATAGACCCGACAGCTTGGATACGCAGTATTTT. The chain employs TRBV5-1 and TRBJ2-3; D is perhaps TRBD1 (5 bases). Trimming left V 4 bases short and J 6 bases short, with 18 bases between. Germline values: CDR1 SGHRS, CDR2 YFSETQ. The CDR3 covers 15 residues.

V gene TRBV11-2 combines with J gene TRBJ2-5; 8 bases line up with TRBD1. Germline CDR1 is SGHAT and CDR2 is FQNNGV. V dropped 3 bases and J dropped 11; count of bases not matched to a gene: 14. The CDR3 runs to 15 residues. The CDR3 sequence is CASSFSLGQAVTQYF. The CDR3, as DNA: TGTGCCAGCAGCTTCTCCCTGGGACAGGCTGTGACTCAGTACTTC.

As regards this clonotype: A much larger clone differs from this one at a single base, so this may be a read error. The DNA of the CDR3 is TGTGCCTGGAACCCCTCCCAGACAGTAGCCTATAATTCACCCCTCCACTTT. Amino acid sequence: CAWNPSQTVAYNSPLHF. The chain couples TRBV30 to TRBJ1-6; TRBD1 is a possible D gene (5 bases). Germline-derived CDR1 and CDR2 are GTSNPN and SVGIG (reference sequence). V was cut by 4 bases and J by 2 bases, with 18 bases left in between. The CDR3 sequence is 17 residues long.

This clonotype has a count of ten or more. The V gene is TRBV5-4, the J gene TRBJ2-3, with 7 bases identical to TRBD2. With V trimmed by 4 bases and J by 6 bases, 11 bases remained unmatched. The CDR3 consists of 15 residues. Germline loops: CDR1 SGHNT, CDR2 YYREEE (reference sequence). The CDR3 protein is CASSRGLGEGDTQYF. Written as DNA, the CDR3 is TGTGCCAGCAGCCGGGGACTTGGGGAGGGGGATACGCAGTATTTT.

The rearrangement links TRBV29-1 to TRBJ1-6, with a possible D match to TRBD1 (6 bases). Germline V gives CDR1 SQVTM, CDR2 ANQGSEA. The CDR3 runs 13 residues. V gave up 4 bases and J gave up 5 bases, with 9 bases separating them. The CDR3 region is CSVGTDHNSPLHF. CDR3 sequence (DNA): TGCAGCGTTGGGACAGATCATAATTCACCCCTCCACTTT.

The chain uses TRBV4-1 and TRBJ2-5; 8 bases align to TRBD1. The germline CDR1 and CDR2 sequences are MGHRA and YSYEKL. CDR3 length: 15 amino acids. The DNA of the CDR3 is TGCACAAGCAGCCTGCCGGGACAGGTGGGAGAGACCCAGTACTTC. It encodes CTSSLPGQVGETQYF.

This clonotype came up once. A read error may account for a junction end that differs from germline. The gene calls are TRBV29-1 and TRBJ2-5; no definite D call. Germline V CDR1 and CDR2: SQVTM, ANQGSEA. This CDR3 has 12 amino acids. DNA for the CDR3: TGCAGCGTTGACCGCACAGCAGAGGCCCAGTACTTC. This sequence encodes CSVDRTAEAQYF.

Notes on this clonotype: The junction departs from the called germline gene at one end, perhaps through a read error. This rearrangement joins TRBV4-2 to TRBJ2-1; 13 nucleotides line up with TRBD2. Germline-derived CDR1 and CDR2 are LGHNA and YNFKEQ. The CDR3 consists of 16 residues. In nucleotides, the CDR3 is TGTGCCAGCAGCCAAGGGACTAGCGGGGGTATAAATGAGAAGTTCTTC. This translates into CASSQGTSGGINEKFF.